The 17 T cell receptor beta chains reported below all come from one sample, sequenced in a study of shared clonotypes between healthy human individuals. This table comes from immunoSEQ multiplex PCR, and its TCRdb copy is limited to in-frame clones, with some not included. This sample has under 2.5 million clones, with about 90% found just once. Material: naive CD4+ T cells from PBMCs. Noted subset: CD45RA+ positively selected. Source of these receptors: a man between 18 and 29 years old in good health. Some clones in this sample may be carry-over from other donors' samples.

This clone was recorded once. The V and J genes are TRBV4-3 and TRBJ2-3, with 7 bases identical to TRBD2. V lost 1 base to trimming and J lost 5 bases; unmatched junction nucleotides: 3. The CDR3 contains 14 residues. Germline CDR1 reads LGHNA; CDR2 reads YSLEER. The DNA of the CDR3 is TGCGCCAGCAGCCAAGCGGGAGGCCTAGATACGCAGTATTTT. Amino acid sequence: CASSQAGGLDTQYF.

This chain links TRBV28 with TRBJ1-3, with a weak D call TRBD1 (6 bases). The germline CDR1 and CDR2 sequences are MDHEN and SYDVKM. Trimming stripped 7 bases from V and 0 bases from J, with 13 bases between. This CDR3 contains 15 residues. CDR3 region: CASIQGGFSGNTIYF. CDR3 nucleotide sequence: TGTGCCAGCATTCAAGGGGGATTCTCTGGAAACACCATATATTTT.

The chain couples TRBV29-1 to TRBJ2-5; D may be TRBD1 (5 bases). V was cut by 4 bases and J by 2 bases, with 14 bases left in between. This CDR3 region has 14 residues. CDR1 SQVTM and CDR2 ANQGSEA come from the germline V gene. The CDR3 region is CSVAAQVLQETQYF. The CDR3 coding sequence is TGCAGCGTTGCCGCACAGGTGTTACAAGAGACCCAGTACTTC. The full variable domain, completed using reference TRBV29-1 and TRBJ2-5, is SAVISQKPSRDICQRGTSLTIQCQVDSQVTMMFWYRQQPGQSLTLIATANQGSEATYESGFVIDKFPISRPNLTFSTLTVSNMSPEDSSIYLCSVAAQVLQETQYFGPGTRLLVL.

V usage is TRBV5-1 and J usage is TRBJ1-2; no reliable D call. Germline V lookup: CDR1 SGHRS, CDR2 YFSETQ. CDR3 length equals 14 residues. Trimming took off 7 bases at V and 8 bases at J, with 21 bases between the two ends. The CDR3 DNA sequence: TGCGCCAGCCGCTCCCCCGGGAGAGAGGGCGGCTACACCTTC. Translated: CASRSPGREGGYTF.

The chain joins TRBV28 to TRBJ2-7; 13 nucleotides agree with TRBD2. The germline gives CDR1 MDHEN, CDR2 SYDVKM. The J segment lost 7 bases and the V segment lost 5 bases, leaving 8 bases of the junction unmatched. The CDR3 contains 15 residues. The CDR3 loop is CASSLPGLAGTEQYF. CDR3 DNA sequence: TGTGCCAGCAGTCTCCCGGGACTAGCGGGAACTGAGCAGTACTTC.

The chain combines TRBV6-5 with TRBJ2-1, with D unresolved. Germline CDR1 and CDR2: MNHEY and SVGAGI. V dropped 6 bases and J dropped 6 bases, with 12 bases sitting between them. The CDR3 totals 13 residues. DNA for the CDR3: TGTGCCAGCAGCCCCCGGTGGGCCAATGAGCAGTTCTTC. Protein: CASSPRWANEQFF.

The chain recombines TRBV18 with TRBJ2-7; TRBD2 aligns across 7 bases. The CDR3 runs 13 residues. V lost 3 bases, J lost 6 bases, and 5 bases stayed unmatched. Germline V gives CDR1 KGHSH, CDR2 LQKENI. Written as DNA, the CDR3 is TGTGCCAGCTCACCCCTCACTAGCGCCGAGCAGTACTTC. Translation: CASSPLTSAEQYF.

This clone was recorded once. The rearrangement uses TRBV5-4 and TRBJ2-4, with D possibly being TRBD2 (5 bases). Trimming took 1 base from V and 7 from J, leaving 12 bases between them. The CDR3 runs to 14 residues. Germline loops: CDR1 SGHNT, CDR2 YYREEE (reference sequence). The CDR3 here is CASSLREFQNIQYF. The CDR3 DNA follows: TGTGCCAGCAGCTTGAGGGAGTTCCAGAACATTCAGTACTTC.

CDR3 amino acids: CASSLYGGPGNTIYF. CDR3 coding DNA: TGTGCCAGCAGCTTATACGGGGGGCCTGGAAACACCATATATTTT. The chain joins TRBV7-2 to TRBJ1-3; TRBD1 is a possible D gene (6 bases). V was clipped by 2 bases and J by 2 bases, with 10 bases between them. Germline-derived CDR1 and CDR2 are SGHTA and FQGNSA. This CDR3 is 15 amino acids long. Full variable domain (missing parts from reference TRBV7-2 and TRBJ1-3): GAGVSQSPSNKVTEKGKDVELRCDPISGHTALYWYRQSLGQGLEFLIYFQGNSAPDKSGLPSDRFSAERTGGSVSTLTIQRTQQEDSAVYLCASSLYGGPGNTIYFGEGSWLTVV.

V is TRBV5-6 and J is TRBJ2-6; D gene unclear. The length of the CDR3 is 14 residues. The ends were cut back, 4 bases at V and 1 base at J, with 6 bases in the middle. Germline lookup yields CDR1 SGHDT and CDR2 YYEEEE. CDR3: CASSQESGANVLTF. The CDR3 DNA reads TGTGCCAGCAGCCAAGAATCTGGGGCCAACGTCCTGACTTTC.

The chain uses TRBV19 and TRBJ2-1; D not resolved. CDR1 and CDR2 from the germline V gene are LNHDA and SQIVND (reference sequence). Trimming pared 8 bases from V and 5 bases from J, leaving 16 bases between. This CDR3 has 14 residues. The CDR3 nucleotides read TGTGCCAGTTCCCCCACTATGGGGAACAATGAGCAGTTCTTC. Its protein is CASSPTMGNNEQFF. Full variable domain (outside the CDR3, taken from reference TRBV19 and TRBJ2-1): DGGITQSPKYLFRKEGQNVTLSCEQNLNHDAMYWYRQDPGQGLRLIYYSQIVNDFQKGDIAEGYSVSREKKESFPLTVTSAQKNPTAFYLCASSPTMGNNEQFFGPGTRLTVL.

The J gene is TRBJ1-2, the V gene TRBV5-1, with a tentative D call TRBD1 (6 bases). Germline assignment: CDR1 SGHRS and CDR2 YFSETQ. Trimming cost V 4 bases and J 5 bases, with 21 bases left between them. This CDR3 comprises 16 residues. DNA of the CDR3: TGCGCCAGCAGCGCCGTGGGGCAGGGGACGCAATATGGCTACACCTTC. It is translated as CASSAVGQGTQYGYTF.

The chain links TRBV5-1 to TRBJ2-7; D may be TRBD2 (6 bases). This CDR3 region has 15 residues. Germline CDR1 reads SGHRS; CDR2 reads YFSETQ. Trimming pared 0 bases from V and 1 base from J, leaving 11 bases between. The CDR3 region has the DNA TGCGCCAGCAGCTTGGGCACCCTAGCGTCCTACGAGCAGTACTTC. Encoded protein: CASSLGTLASYEQYF. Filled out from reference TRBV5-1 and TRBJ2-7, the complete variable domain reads KAGVTQTPRYLIKTRGQQVTLSCSPISGHRSVSWYQQTPGQGLQFLFEYFSETQRNKGNFPGRFSGRQFSNSRSEMNVSTLELGDSALYLCASSLGTLASYEQYFGPGTRLTVT.

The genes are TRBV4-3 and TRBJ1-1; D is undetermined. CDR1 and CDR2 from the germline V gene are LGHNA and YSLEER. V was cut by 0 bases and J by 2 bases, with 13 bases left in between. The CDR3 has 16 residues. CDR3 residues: CASSQDFVRGNTEAFF. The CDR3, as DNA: TGCGCCAGCAGCCAAGATTTTGTCCGGGGTAACACTGAAGCTTTCTTT.

The CDR3 protein is CASSQTDGFGNTIYF. The CDR3, as DNA: TGTGCCAGCAGTCAAACCGACGGGTTTGGAAACACCATATATTTT. V is TRBV2 and J is TRBJ1-3, with no clear D. The CDR3 loop spans 15 amino acids. Germline CDR1 SNHLY, CDR2 FYNNEI. Trimming removed 5 bases from V and 3 bases from J, with 14 bases in between.

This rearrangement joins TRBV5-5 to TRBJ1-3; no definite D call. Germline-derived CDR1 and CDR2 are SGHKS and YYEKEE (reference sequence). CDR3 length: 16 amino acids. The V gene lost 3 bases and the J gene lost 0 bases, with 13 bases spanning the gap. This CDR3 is CASSYGVSGSGNTIYF. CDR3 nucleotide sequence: TGTGCCAGCAGCTATGGGGTTTCGGGCTCTGGAAACACCATATATTTT. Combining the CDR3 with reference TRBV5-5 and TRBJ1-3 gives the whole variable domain DAGVTQSPTHLIKTRGQQVTLRCSPISGHKSVSWYQQVLGQGPQFIFQYYEKEERGRGNFPDRFSARQFPNYSSELNVNALLLGDSALYLCASSYGVSGSGNTIYFGEGSWLTVV.

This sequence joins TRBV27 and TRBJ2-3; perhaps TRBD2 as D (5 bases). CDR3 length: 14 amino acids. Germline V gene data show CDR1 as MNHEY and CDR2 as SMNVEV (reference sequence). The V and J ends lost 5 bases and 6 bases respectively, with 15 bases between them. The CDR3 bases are TGTGCCAGCAGTACTAGGCTTGTGAGTGATACGCAGTATTTT. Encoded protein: CASSTRLVSDTQYF.